There are many counts of the clone carrying this T cell receptor (beta chain). V was pared by 3 bases and J by 2 bases, with 2 bases of the junction left unmatched. This CDR3 has 13 amino acids. Germline-derived CDR1 and CDR2 are SGHRS and YFSETQ. The data derive from a study of CD8 T cells in ankylosing spondylitis. TCRdb re-called the 5' RACE reads with MiXCR, one entry per CDR3 protein. In the table there are 250,000 to 400,000 distinct CDR3 sequences, under 14% of which are singletons. This rearrangement joins TRBV5-1 to TRBJ2-7, with 7 bases identical to TRBD2. The receptor was derived from a female donor with ankylosing spondylitis or in good health (not recorded which). The sequencing input was blood, either unsorted or a sorted T cell fraction (not recorded which). This chain's CDR3 is CASSWGTTYEQYF. DNA for the CDR3: TGCGCCAGCAGCTGGGGGACTACCTACGAGCAGTACTTC.